This T cell receptor (beta chain) was obtained from a study of blood T cell repertoires in COVID-19. Trimming left V 1 base short and J 2 bases short, with 7 bases between. Germline V gene lookup returns CDR1 LNHDA and CDR2 SQIVND (reference sequence). This CDR3 comprises 14 residues. Assay used: immunoSEQ multiplex PCR; TCRdb lists only in-frame clones, some missing. The table records over 250,000 clones, 91% of them present only once. V gene TRBV19 combines with J gene TRBJ2-3; D is possibly TRBD1 (5 bases). This receptor was taken from a woman aged 25 to 39 with COVID-19, enrolled during active disease. Sequenced sample: peripheral blood. CDR3 loop: CASSIGTLTDTQYF. DNA for the CDR3: TGTGCCAGTAGTATAGGGACACTCACAGATACGCAGTATTTT.